This T cell receptor (beta chain) is from a study of blood T cell repertoires in COVID-19. Study in general: Samples came from the United States, Italy and Spain, spanning acute and convalescent COVID-19.

The CDR3 totals 14 residues. The V end was cut by 11 bases, the J end by 1 base, with 17 bases between. Germline lookup yields CDR1 LNHDA and CDR2 SQIVND (reference sequence). Per the study methods: The assay estimated nucleated cells by amplifying reference gene primers. Assay used: immunoSEQ multiplex PCR; TCRdb lists only in-frame clones, some missing. V and J calls and clone size are given by that table; D and trimming were obtained from the DNA. The data contain about 240,000 clones, roughly 86% of them seen just once; the ten biggest clones take up around an eighth. V and J are TRBV19 and TRBJ1-1, with D perhaps TRBD1 (6 bases). The receptor's source is a man older than 75 with acute or convalescent COVID-19. The sample consisted of peripheral blood. In DNA, the CDR3 is TGTGCCGCCAGGTGGGGGCCGAGGAACACTGAAGCTTTCTTT. Its translation: CAARWGPRNTEAFF.